This T cell receptor beta chain was documented in a study of identical twins. TCRdb independently ran MiXCR on the 5' RACE reads; one entry per CDR3 protein. This sample has under 350,000 distinct CDR3 sequences; 8.5% to 9.5% occur once, and the top ten carry roughly 7%. CDR1 is MNHEY, CDR2 SVGAGI, per germline. CDR3 length: 13 amino acids. V was clipped by 4 bases and J by 0 bases, with 7 bases between them. In its sample, this clonotype was seen a few times. The CDR3 does not close with the conserved phenylalanine or tryptophan, likely indicating a read error. The same data also contributed to another study, on yellow fever vaccine responses in identical twins.

This TCR was sampled from a woman in her late teens or twenties in good health. The sample taken for sequencing was CD8+ T cells sorted from blood. V usage is TRBV6-5 and J usage is TRBJ2-7, with unresolved D. The CDR3 sequence: CASSWAYSYEQYL. In DNA, the CDR3 is TGTGCCAGCAGTTGGGCGTACTCCTACGAGCAGTACTTG.